Listed below are T cell receptor beta chains from one sample, sequenced in a study of cytomegalovirus exposure and HLA in healthy donors. Sequencing was performed with immunoSEQ multiplex PCR; in TCRdb, only in-frame clones are kept and a portion is missing. This table holds about 150,000 clones, 66% found once. Source material: PBMCs. These receptors were collected from an older woman in good health and CMV-seronegative. The conserved cysteine and the conserved F or W are not part of the CDR3 here. Part of the rows lack a size; the others show once, few, many or a class for expanded clones.

V gene	J gene	clone size	CDR3 protein
TRBV6-1	TRBJ1-1	-	ASSRTRTGGAEAF
TRBV5-1	TRBJ1-2	few	ASSQGQGPNYGYT
TRBV5-1	TRBJ2-3	-	ASSPLGVGTDTQY
TRBV7-2	TRBJ1-5	-	ASSRRGQANQPQH
TRBV10-1	TRBJ2-2	once	ASSVWDRETGELF
TRBV11-2	TRBJ1-1	-	ASSPVAWGRNTEAF
TRBV4-1	TRBJ2-2	-	ASSPPRGLIMDTGELF
TRBV19	TRBJ1-4	-	ASHAGQNGGEKLF
TRBV2	TRBJ2-1	-	ASSGDGGSHNEQF
TRBV5-3	TRBJ2-1	-	ARSNGTSADSYNEQF
TRBV7-3	TRBJ2-2	-	ASSYQTGGLNTGELF
TRBV2	TRBJ1-1	few	ASRDTGRTEAF
TRBV19	TRBJ1-5	-	ASRTGGYSNQPQH
TRBV5-1	TRBJ2-5	-	ASSYRLAGGQETQY
TRBV2	TRBJ2-7	few	ASSEVTSVSEY
TRBV2	TRBJ1-4	-	ASSESGGDEKLF
TRBV7-9	TRBJ2-1	-	ASSSDGPGNEQF
TRBV5-6	TRBJ2-7	many	ASSRDRSYEQY
TRBV19	TRBJ2-1	-	ASSMRVSGGANEQF
TRBV28	TRBJ2-5	-	ASRLAGGVQETQY
TRBV7-2	TRBJ2-3	few	ASSLGSGVVDTQY
TRBV5-4	TRBJ2-3	-	ASSSRTGIRDTQY
TRBV27	TRBJ1-6	-	ASRSRTGGRDSPLH
TRBV27	TRBJ2-1	-	ASSWGGRAYNEQF
TRBV10-3	TRBJ2-2	-	AISLAGGAGELF
TRBV7-9	TRBJ2-7	-	ASSRGQGAGEQY
TRBV7-3	TRBJ2-3	-	ASSLTGSGGSDTQY
TRBV2	TRBJ2-5	-	ASSARGGETQY
TRBV6-1	TRBJ2-7	-	ASSEARLAGVPYEQY
TRBV11-3	TRBJ1-1	-	ASSPSGGMEAF
TRBV7-9	TRBJ2-7	-	ASSLNQGALEQY
TRBV19	TRBJ1-4	-	ASSMARGREKLF
TRBV5-6	TRBJ2-3	-	ASTPGRIAGSFTDTQY
TRBV5-8	TRBJ2-1	-	ASRPLNRPQGYNEQF
TRBV6-6	TRBJ1-2	-	ASWRQGYGYT
TRBV7-2	TRBJ2-7	few	ASSLTWGAYEQY
TRBV2	TRBJ1-5	-	ASRSGGEQPQH
TRBV5-4	TRBJ2-3	-	ASSPRTSGGAKSTDTQY
TRBV5-1	TRBJ2-5	few	ASSPGGQASETQY
TRBV23-1	TRBJ2-1	-	ASSPWQF
TRBV9	TRBJ2-1	-	ASSVASTDIGEQF
TRBV29-1	TRBJ1-1	-	SAKTGRTEAF
TRBV9	TRBJ2-2	-	ASSVGARNTGELF
TRBV29-1	TRBJ2-3	-	SVFWGGRVTDTQY
TRBV28	TRBJ1-6	few	ASGSHRGSYSPLH
TRBV6-1	TRBJ1-2	-	ASGGQVANYGYT
TRBV9	TRBJ2-1	-	ASSTRLATYNEQF
TRBV11-1	TRBJ1-2	-	ASSLTLRDRGPNYGYT
TRBV4-2	TRBJ2-1	few	ASSQDPRAGGRIYNEQF
TRBV11-2	TRBJ2-3	-	ASSLDWRSTDTQY